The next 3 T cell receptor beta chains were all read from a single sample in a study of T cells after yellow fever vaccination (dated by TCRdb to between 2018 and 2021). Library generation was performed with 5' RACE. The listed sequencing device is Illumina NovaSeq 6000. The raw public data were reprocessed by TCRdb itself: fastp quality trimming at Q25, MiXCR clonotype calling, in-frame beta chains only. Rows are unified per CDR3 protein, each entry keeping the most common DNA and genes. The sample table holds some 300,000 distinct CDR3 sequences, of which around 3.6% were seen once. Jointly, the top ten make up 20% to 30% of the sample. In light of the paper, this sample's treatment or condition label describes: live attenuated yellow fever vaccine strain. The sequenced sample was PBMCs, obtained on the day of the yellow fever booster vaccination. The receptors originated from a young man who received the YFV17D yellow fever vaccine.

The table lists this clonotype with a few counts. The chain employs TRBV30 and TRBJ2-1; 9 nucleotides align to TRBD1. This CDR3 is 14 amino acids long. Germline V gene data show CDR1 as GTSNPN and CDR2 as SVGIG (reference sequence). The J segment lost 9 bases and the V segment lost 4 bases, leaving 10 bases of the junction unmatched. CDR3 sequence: CAWTRDRAWAEQFF. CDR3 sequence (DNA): TGTGCCTGGACCCGGGACAGGGCATGGGCTGAGCAGTTCTTC.

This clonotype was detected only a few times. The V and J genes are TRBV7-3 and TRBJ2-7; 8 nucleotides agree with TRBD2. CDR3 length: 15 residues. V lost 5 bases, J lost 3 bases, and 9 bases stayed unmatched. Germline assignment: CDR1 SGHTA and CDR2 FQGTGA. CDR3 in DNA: TGTGCCAGCAGCGCGAGCGGGGGTGATTTCTACGAGCAGTACTTC. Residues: CASSASGGDFYEQYF.

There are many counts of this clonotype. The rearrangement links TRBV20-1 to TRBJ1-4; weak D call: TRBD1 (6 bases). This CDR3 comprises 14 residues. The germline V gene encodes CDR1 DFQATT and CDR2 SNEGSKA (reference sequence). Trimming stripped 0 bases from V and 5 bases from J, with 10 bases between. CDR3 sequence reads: CSARDRRGNEKLFF. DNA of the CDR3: TGCAGTGCTAGAGATCGGAGGGGGAATGAAAAACTGTTTTTT.